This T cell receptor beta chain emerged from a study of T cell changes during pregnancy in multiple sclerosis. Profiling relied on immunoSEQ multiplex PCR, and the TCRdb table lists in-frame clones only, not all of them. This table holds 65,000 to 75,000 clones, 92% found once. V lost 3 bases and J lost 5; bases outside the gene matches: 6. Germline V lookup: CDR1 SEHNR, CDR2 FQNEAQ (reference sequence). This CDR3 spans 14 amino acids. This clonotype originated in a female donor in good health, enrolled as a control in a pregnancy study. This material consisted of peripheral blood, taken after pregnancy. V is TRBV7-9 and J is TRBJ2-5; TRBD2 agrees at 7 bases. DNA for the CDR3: TGTGCCAGCAGCTTGACGGGAGGCGGGGAGACCCAGTACTTC. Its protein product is CASSLTGGGETQYF. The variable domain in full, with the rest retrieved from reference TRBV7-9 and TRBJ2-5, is DTGVSQNPRHKITKRGQNVTFRCDPISEHNRLYWYRQTLGQGPEFLTYFQNEAQLEKSRLLSDRFSAERPKGSFSTLEIQRTEQGDSAMYLCASSLTGGGETQYFGPGTRLLVL.